This T cell receptor (beta chain) appears in the sequencing data of a study of T cell repertoires in cytomegalovirus infection. Study-level background: Recently identified HLA-C-restricted CMV epitopes were among the peptides used. Public TCR beta signatures indicated both CMV infection and matching HLA type.

The CDR3 sequence is 14 residues long. Between the trimmed V and J ends, which lost 4 bases and 1 base, there was a span of 10 bases. CDR1 SNHLY and CDR2 FYNNEI come from the germline V gene. TCRdb re-called the reads with MiXCR, one entry per CDR3 protein. This table holds approximately 990,000 distinct CDR3 sequences, approximately 33% found once. Notes on the study in general: Clonotype analysis showed dominance of the ex vivo response by HLA-C-restricted CMV-specific TCR beta clonotypes. The cumulative frequency of public TCR beta families distinguished individuals who carried CMV together with the relevant HLA.

This clonotype turned up a few times. What it binds is not known. The chain recombines TRBV2 with TRBJ1-2; D ambiguous. The clonotype originates from a human donor in good health (CMV status not recorded). Some clones in this sample may be carry-over from other donors' samples. The sequencing here drew on cultured CD8+ T cells from PBMCs, taken from culture after CMV antigen stimulation. The CDR3 protein is CASSGRVSNYGYTF. DNA for the CDR3: TGTGCCAGCAGTGGCCGGGTCAGTAACTATGGCTACACCTTC.